The entry below describes one T cell receptor (beta chain). Its specificity is unknown. The PCR was carried out with 60 Vbeta primers and 13 Jbeta primers. Assay used: immunoSEQ multiplex PCR; TCRdb lists only in-frame clones, some missing. The sample contains 150,000 to 200,000 clones, 70% to 85% of which appear only once. V trimming: 2 bases; J trimming: 4 bases; junction bases outside the gene matches: 5. The CDR3 is made up of 15 amino acids. Germline CDR1 and CDR2: MNHEY and SMNVEV (reference sequence). The data were obtained in a study of cytomegalovirus exposure and HLA in healthy donors. Study context: Unique TCRs numbering around 85 million, obtained from HLA-typed donors, made up an early data release. Study-level findings and limits: The classifier reportedly diagnosed cytomegalovirus status with high sensitivity and specificity. Most observed TCR sequences were rare, whereas some public TCRs were detected in many donors.

The sequence was obtained from a woman in her twenties or thirties in good health and CMV-seronegative. J is TRBJ1-2 and V is TRBV27; TRBD1 aligns across 9 bases. The sample was PBMCs. The CDR3 sequence: CASSLVTGGGYGYTF. The CDR3 region has the DNA TGTGCCAGCAGTTTAGTAACAGGGGGCGGCTATGGCTACACCTTC.